One and the same sample provided the 28 T cell receptor beta chains below, sequenced in a study of radiotherapy plus CTLA-4 blockade in lung cancer. Using immunoSEQ multiplex PCR, the repertoire was profiled, and TCRdb retains in-frame clones only, with some absent. The sample holds around 49,000 clones, about 85% seen once. Specimen: peripheral blood, collected from a patient treated with radiotherapy plus ipilimumab. Receptors were obtained from a human donor with non-small cell lung cancer whose response to radiotherapy plus ipilimumab could not be evaluated.

The chain links TRBV10-3 to TRBJ1-1, with 10 bases aligning to TRBD1. This CDR3 is built from 16 residues. V was pared by 4 bases and J by 0 bases, with 5 bases of the junction left unmatched. CDR1 and CDR2 (germline): ENHRY, SYGVKD. CDR3 region: CAISGMDRGMNTEAFF. As DNA, the CDR3 is TGTGCCATCAGTGGGATGGACAGGGGGATGAACACTGAAGCTTTCTTT.

The DNA for the CDR3 is TGTGCCAGCAGTGCTATTGACAGTCAAGAGACCCAGTACTTC. Its protein product is CASSAIDSQETQYF. The chain carries TRBV2 and TRBJ2-5, with D perhaps matching TRBD1 (5 bases). Germline CDR1 reads SNHLY; CDR2 reads FYNNEI. This CDR3 is 14 amino acids long. V lost 4 bases and J 2 bases, leaving 11 bases between the germline ends.

V and J are TRBV9 and TRBJ2-1, with 10 positions matching TRBD2. The germline V gene has CDR1 SGDLS and CDR2 YYNGEE. J was trimmed by 5 bases and V by 7 bases; bases with no gene match: 9. CDR3 length: 15 residues. The CDR3 sequence is CASALRAGGDNEQFF. In DNA form, the CDR3 reads TGTGCCAGCGCCCTTCGAGCGGGAGGGGACAATGAGCAGTTCTTC.

This clone occurred once. The chain employs TRBV7-2 and TRBJ2-7, with TRBD2 matching over 10 bases. The germline V gene encodes CDR1 SGHTA and CDR2 FQGNSA. V lost 1 base and J lost 6; bases outside the gene matches: 6. CDR3 length: 15 amino acids. The CDR3 loop is CASSLGLAGVGEQYF. CDR3 nucleotide sequence: TGTGCCAGCAGCTTAGGGCTAGCGGGAGTCGGCGAGCAGTACTTC.

The chain combines TRBV2 with TRBJ2-6, with TRBD1 matching 11 bases. J was trimmed by 2 bases and V by 7 bases; bases with no gene match: 4. The CDR3 contains 16 residues. From germline, CDR1 is SNHLY and CDR2 FYNNEI. The CDR3 region has the DNA TGTGCCAGCAATAAGGACAGGGGGCCTGGGGCCAACGTCCTGACTTTC. Amino acid sequence: CASNKDRGPGANVLTF.

Concerning this clone: This specimen includes other DNA sequences encoding the same CDR3. The chain combines TRBV10-3 with TRBJ2-7; D gene ambiguous. Germline V CDR1 and CDR2: ENHRY, SYGVKD. The CDR3 spans 14 residues. V lost 3 bases and J 3 bases, leaving 12 bases between the germline ends. The DNA for the CDR3 is TGTGCCATCAGTGAACAGCCGAAAAACTACGAGCAGTACTTC. Its translation: CAISEQPKNYEQYF.

In this sample, this clone turned up a few times. The V call is TRBV28, the J call TRBJ1-5; D is ambiguous. Germline CDR1 and CDR2: MDHEN and SYDVKM. V shed 2 bases and J shed 1 base, with 3 bases lying between them. The CDR3 length is 13 residues. The CDR3 nucleotides read TGTGCCAGCAGTTTACCGAGCAATCAGCCCCAGCATTTT. This sequence encodes CASSLPSNQPQHF.

The genes are TRBV6-5 and TRBJ2-1, with TRBD2 matching 9 bases. Germline V gives CDR1 MNHEY, CDR2 SVGAGI. The CDR3 spans 15 residues. With 0 bases clipped from V and 9 bases from J, the junction kept 6 bases outside the gene matches. The CDR3 coding sequence is TGTGCCAGCAGTTACTCCCTAGCGGGGCCCCCTGAGCAGTTCTTC. Amino acids: CASSYSLAGPPEQFF.

This rearrangement joins TRBV4-3 to TRBJ2-7, with D possibly being TRBD1 (6 bases). The germline gives CDR1 LGHNA, CDR2 YSLEER. The CDR3 spans 14 residues. V was pared by 0 bases and J by 3 bases, with 9 bases between. The CDR3 DNA reads as TGCGCCAGCAGCCAAGATACAGGGTACTACGAGCAGTACTTC. It encodes CASSQDTGYYEQYF.

The CDR3 DNA reads as TGTGCCAGCACCCAAGGGGGTAAAAATCAGCCCCAGCATTTT. It specifies CASTQGGKNQPQHF. The chain combines TRBV2 with TRBJ1-5; possible D gene TRBD1, 6 bases. This CDR3 contains 14 residues. V shed 7 bases and J shed 4 bases, with 14 bases lying between them. Germline V gene data show CDR1 as SNHLY and CDR2 as FYNNEI.

The chain employs TRBV9 and TRBJ2-6, with 8 bases fitting TRBD2. Germline-derived CDR1 and CDR2 are SGDLS and YYNGEE. The ends lost 0 bases at V and 1 base at J; junction bases unmatched: 15. CDR3 length: 21 amino acids. The CDR3 DNA follows: TGTGCCAGCAGCGTAGGGAACCCGATAGCGGGATTGGCGTCTGGGGCCAACGTCCTGACTTTC. This encodes CASSVGNPIAGLASGANVLTF. The entire variable domain, with the rest obtained from reference TRBV9 and TRBJ2-6, is as follows: DSGVTQTPKHLITATGQRVTLRCSPRSGDLSVYWYQQSLDQGLQFLIQYYNGEERAKGNILERFSAQQFPDLHSELNLSSLELGDSALYFCASSVGNPIAGLASGANVLTFGAGSRLTVL.

The rearrangement links TRBV7-9 to TRBJ2-5; 8 positions agree with TRBD2. V trimming: 4 bases; J trimming: 2 bases; junction bases outside the gene matches: 12. The CDR3 totals 17 residues. Per germline, CDR1 SEHNR and CDR2 FQNEAQ (reference sequence). The CDR3 region is CASSSPSGRPNQETQYF. The CDR3 coding sequence is TGTGCCAGCAGCTCACCGAGCGGGAGACCAAATCAAGAGACCCAGTACTTC.

The chain recombines TRBV19 with TRBJ1-1, with D hard to call. CDR3 length: 18 amino acids. CDR1 and CDR2 from the germline V gene are LNHDA and SQIVND (reference sequence). V was pared by 1 base and J by 0 bases, with 18 bases between. The DNA of the CDR3 is TGTGCCAGTAGTATAGCCCCACTTTTGTGGTCTATGAACACTGAAGCTTTCTTT. The encoded protein is CASSIAPLLWSMNTEAFF.

This sequence joins TRBV7-2 and TRBJ1-2; 9 bases are a match to TRBD1. CDR1 SGHTA and CDR2 FQGNSA come from the germline V gene. CDR3 length: 15 residues. Trimming removed 5 bases from V and 9 bases from J; junction bases left unmatched: 13. The CDR3 reads CASSPNPSQGARYTF. The DNA of the CDR3 is TGTGCCAGCAGCCCCAATCCTTCACAGGGGGCCCGCTACACCTTC.

V is TRBV6-5 and J is TRBJ2-7; tentative D call: TRBD1 (5 bases). The CDR3 sequence is 16 residues long. CDR1 is MNHEY and CDR2 is SVGAGI in the germline V gene. V was trimmed by 0 bases and J by 3 bases, leaving 15 bases between them. The CDR3 region has the DNA TGTGCCAGCAGTTACTCCACCACAGGACGGGTCTACGAGCAGTACTTC. It encodes CASSYSTTGRVYEQYF.

This clone was found a few times. V gene TRBV4-3 combines with J gene TRBJ2-7, with D possibly TRBD2 on 6 matching bases. From germline, CDR1 is LGHNA and CDR2 YSLEER. The CDR3 is 18 amino acids. The ends were cut back, 0 bases at V and 0 bases at J, with 18 bases in the middle. The CDR3: CASSQDLNSGTLSYEQYF. DNA for the CDR3: TGCGCCAGCAGCCAAGATTTGAATTCGGGGACTCTCTCCTACGAGCAGTACTTC.

This sequence joins TRBV7-2 and TRBJ2-3, with D tentatively TRBD2 (6 bases). Trimming took off 5 bases at V and 5 bases at J, with 26 bases between the two ends. The CDR3 consists of 18 residues. Germline lookup yields CDR1 SGHTA and CDR2 FQGNSA. For the CDR3, the DNA is TGTGCCAGCAGCCTCCGGGGTAGCGCCACACTCGGGGGAGATACGCAGTATTTT. Translated: CASSLRGSATLGGDTQYF.

This chain links TRBV2 with TRBJ1-4; TRBD1 matches 8 bases. The V segment lost 7 bases and the J segment 8 bases; nucleotides outside the gene matches: 9. Germline V lookup: CDR1 SNHLY, CDR2 FYNNEI. The CDR3 spans 14 residues. CDR3 region: CASKKNRGGEKLFF. The CDR3 DNA reads TGTGCCAGCAAGAAGAACAGGGGGGGGGAAAAACTGTTTTTT.

This chain joins TRBV7-8 and TRBJ2-5; D unclear. The CDR3 has 14 residues. The V gene lost 1 base and the J gene lost 2 bases, with 8 bases spanning the gap. Germline CDR1 is SGHVS and CDR2 is FQNEAQ. DNA for the CDR3: TGTGCCAGCAGCTTAGTGCGATTTCAAGAGACCCAGTACTTC. Its protein is CASSLVRFQETQYF.

This clone occurred a few times. The genes are TRBV19 and TRBJ1-1; TRBD1 agrees at 11 bases. Trimming removed 6 bases from V and 7 bases from J; junction bases left unmatched: 10. The CDR3 totals 15 residues. CDR1 is LNHDA and CDR2 is SQIVND in the germline V gene (reference sequence). The CDR3 protein is CASRGQGGVDIEAFF. The CDR3 region has the DNA TGTGCCAGTAGGGGACAGGGGGGGGTCGACATTGAAGCTTTCTTT.

This chain uses TRBV18 with TRBJ1-5; 11 nucleotides line up with TRBD1. Germline-derived CDR1 and CDR2 are KGHSH and LQKENI. The V and J ends lost 3 bases and 7 bases, in that order; junction bases with no gene match: 2. The CDR3 is made up of 14 amino acids. The CDR3 is CASSPGTGGQPQHF. The CDR3 region has the DNA TGTGCCAGCTCACCTGGGACAGGGGGGCAGCCCCAGCATTTT.

The chain uses TRBV7-2 and TRBJ1-1; the D gene is possibly TRBD1 (5 bases). The V and J ends lost 5 bases and 3 bases respectively, with 13 bases between them. Germline V gives CDR1 SGHTA, CDR2 FQGNSA. The CDR3 contains 14 residues. This CDR3 is CASSLNRLDTEAFF. In nucleotides, the CDR3 is TGTGCCAGCAGCCTAAACAGGCTCGACACTGAAGCTTTCTTT. Looking up the rest from reference TRBV7-2 and TRBJ1-1 gives the full variable domain: GAGVSQSPSNKVTEKGKDVELRCDPISGHTALYWYRQSLGQGLEFLIYFQGNSAPDKSGLPSDRFSAERTGGSVSTLTIQRTQQEDSAVYLCASSLNRLDTEAFFGQGTRLTVV.

The chain carries TRBV19 and TRBJ2-7; the D gene is possibly TRBD1 (5 bases). Germline loops: CDR1 LNHDA, CDR2 SQIVND (reference sequence). Trimming left V 1 base short and J 0 bases short, with 10 bases between. This CDR3 region has 15 residues. The CDR3 loop reads CASSIARQTSYEQYF. Here the CDR3 DNA reads TGTGCCAGTAGTATAGCAAGACAGACCTCCTACGAGCAGTACTTC. The full variable domain, rest sourced from reference TRBV19 and TRBJ2-7, is DGGITQSPKYLFRKEGQNVTLSCEQNLNHDAMYWYRQDPGQGLRLIYYSQIVNDFQKGDIAEGYSVSREKKESFPLTVTSAQKNPTAFYLCASSIARQTSYEQYFGPGTRLTVT.

The CDR3 protein is CASNGPQGAAGELFF. CDR3 bases: TGCGCCAGCAATGGGCCCCAGGGGGCGGCCGGGGAGCTGTTTTTT. V usage is TRBV5-1 and J usage is TRBJ2-2; TRBD1 agrees at 8 bases. Per the germline V gene, CDR1 is SGHRS and CDR2 is YFSETQ. The CDR3 loop spans 15 amino acids. Losses at the gene ends were 6 bases for V and 6 bases for J; bases not matched to a gene: 10.

V usage is TRBV28 and J usage is TRBJ2-2; 10 nucleotides align to TRBD1. The CDR3 covers 15 residues. CDR1 and CDR2 (germline): MDHEN, SYDVKM. J lost 6 bases, V lost 5 bases, and 6 bases had no gene match. CDR3 amino acids: CASSLLGQGAGELFF. The CDR3 DNA is TGTGCCAGCAGTCTACTTGGACAGGGGGCCGGGGAGCTGTTTTTT.

The chain has TRBV5-5 and TRBJ1-6; perhaps TRBD1 as D (6 bases). The V and J ends lost 4 bases and 7 bases respectively, with 6 bases between them. This CDR3 contains 12 residues. Germline CDR1 SGHKS, CDR2 YYEKEE (reference sequence). This chain's CDR3 is CASSGQNSPLHF. CDR3 in DNA: TGTGCCAGCAGCGGACAGAATTCACCCCTCCACTTT. The entire variable domain, with the rest obtained from reference TRBV5-5 and TRBJ1-6, is as follows: DAGVTQSPTHLIKTRGQQVTLRCSPISGHKSVSWYQQVLGQGPQFIFQYYEKEERGRGNFPDRFSARQFPNYSSELNVNALLLGDSALYLCASSGQNSPLHFGNGTRLTVT.

The V call is TRBV5-1, the J call TRBJ1-5, with no clear D. Germline loops: CDR1 SGHRS, CDR2 YFSETQ. The length of the CDR3 is 15 residues. V was shortened by 0 bases and J by 9 bases, with 16 bases between the two germline ends. The CDR3 DNA reads TGCGCCAGCAGCTTGGCTCCAGGAACAATTTGGCCCCAGCATTTT. Translating it yields CASSLAPGTIWPQHF.

This rearrangement joins TRBV7-6 to TRBJ2-2, with D unresolved. The germline gives CDR1 SGHVS, CDR2 FNYEAQ. There are 14 residues in the CDR3. Trimming shortened V by 8 bases and J by 2 bases, and 12 bases separated the two germline ends. The CDR3 DNA follows: TGTGCCAGCGGTCGAGGCCCAAACACCGGGGAGCTGTTTTTT. Translated: CASGRGPNTGELFF.